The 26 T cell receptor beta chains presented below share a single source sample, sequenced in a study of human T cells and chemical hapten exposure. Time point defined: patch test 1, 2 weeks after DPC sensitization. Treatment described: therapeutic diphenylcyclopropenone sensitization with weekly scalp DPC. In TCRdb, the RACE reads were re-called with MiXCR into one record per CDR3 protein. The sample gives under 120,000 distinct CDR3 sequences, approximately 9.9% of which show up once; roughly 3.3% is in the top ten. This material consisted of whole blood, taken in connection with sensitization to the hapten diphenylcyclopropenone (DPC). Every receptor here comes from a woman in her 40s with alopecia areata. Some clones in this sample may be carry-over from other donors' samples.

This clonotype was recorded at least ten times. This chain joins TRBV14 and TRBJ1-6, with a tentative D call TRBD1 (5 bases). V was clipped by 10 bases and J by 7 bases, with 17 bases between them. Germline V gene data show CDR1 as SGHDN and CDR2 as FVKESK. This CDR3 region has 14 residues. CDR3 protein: CATRPGYQNSPLHF. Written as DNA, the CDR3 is TGTGCCACCCGCCCAGGGTATCAAAATTCACCCCTCCACTTT.

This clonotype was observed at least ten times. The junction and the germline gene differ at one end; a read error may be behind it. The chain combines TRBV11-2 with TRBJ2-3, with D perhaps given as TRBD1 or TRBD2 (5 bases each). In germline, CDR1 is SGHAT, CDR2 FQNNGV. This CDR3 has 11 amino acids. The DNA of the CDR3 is TGTGCCAGCAGCTCGGGGCCTTTGCCCTGGTTT. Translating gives CASSSGPLPWF.

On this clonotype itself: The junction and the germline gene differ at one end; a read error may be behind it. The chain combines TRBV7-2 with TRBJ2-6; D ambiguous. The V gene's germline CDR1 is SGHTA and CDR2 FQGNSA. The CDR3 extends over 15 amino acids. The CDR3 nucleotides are TGTGTCAGCAGCTTCGGACGGACTGGGGCCAACGTCCTGACTTTC. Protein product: CVSSFGRTGANVLTF.

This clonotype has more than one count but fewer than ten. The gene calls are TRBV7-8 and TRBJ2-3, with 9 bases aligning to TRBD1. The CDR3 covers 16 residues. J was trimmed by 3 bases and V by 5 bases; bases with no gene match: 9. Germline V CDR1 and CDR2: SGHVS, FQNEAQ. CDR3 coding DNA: TGTGCCAGCAGCCCCCGAAACAGGGGGCTTACAGATACGCAGTATTTT. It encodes CASSPRNRGLTDTQYF.

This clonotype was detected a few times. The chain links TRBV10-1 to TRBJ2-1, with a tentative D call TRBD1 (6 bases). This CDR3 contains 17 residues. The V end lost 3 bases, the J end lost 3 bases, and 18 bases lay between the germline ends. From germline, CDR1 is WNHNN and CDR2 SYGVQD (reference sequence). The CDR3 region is CASSENGGQIIYNEQFF. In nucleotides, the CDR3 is TGCGCCAGCAGTGAAAATGGGGGACAAATTATCTACAATGAGCAGTTCTTC.

CDR3 in amino acids: CASSLAQGAGQPQHF. The DNA for the CDR3 is TGTGCCAGCAGTTTAGCGCAGGGGGCGGGACAGCCCCAGCATTTT. V usage is TRBV28 and J usage is TRBJ1-5; 8 positions agree with TRBD1. Trimming at V came to 2 bases and at J to 7 bases, leaving 7 bases not matched to a gene. Germline V gene lookup returns CDR1 MDHEN and CDR2 SYDVKM. The CDR3 consists of 15 residues.

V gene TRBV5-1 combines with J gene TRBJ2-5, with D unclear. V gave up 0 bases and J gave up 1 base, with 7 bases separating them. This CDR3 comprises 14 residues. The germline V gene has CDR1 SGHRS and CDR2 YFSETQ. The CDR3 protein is CASSLAAVQETQYF. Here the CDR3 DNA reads TGCGCCAGCAGCTTGGCGGCAGTCCAAGAGACCCAGTACTTC. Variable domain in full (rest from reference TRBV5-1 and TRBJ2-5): KAGVTQTPRYLIKTRGQQVTLSCSPISGHRSVSWYQQTPGQGLQFLFEYFSETQRNKGNFPGRFSGRQFSNSRSEMNVSTLELGDSALYLCASSLAAVQETQYFGPGTRLLVL.

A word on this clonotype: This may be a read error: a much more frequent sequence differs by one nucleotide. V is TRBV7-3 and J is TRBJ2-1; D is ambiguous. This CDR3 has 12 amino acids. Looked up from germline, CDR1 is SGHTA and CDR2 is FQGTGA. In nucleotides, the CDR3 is TGTGCCAGCAGCTTAAGTATGAGTGAGCGGTTCTTC. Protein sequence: CASSLSMSERFF.

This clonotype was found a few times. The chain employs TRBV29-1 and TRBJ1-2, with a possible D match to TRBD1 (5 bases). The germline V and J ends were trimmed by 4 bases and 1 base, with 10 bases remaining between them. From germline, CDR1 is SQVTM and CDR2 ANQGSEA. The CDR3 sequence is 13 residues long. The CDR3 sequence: CSVVEQGNYGYTF. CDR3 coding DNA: TGCAGCGTTGTTGAGCAGGGTAACTATGGCTACACCTTC.

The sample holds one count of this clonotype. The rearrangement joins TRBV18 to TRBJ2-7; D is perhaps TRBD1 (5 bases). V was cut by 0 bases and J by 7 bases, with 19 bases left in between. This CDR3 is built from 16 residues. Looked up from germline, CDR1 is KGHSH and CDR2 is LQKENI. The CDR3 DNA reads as TGTGCCAGCTCACCACCCAGGGCAGAACCCCTACGAGAGCAGTACTTC. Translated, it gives CASSPPRAEPLREQYF.

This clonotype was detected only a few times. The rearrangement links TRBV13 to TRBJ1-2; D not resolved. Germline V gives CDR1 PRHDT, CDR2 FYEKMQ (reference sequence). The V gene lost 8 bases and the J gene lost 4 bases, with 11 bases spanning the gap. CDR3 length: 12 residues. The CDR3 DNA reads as TGTGCCAGCGCCACAAACCTCTATGGCTACACCTTC. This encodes CASATNLYGYTF. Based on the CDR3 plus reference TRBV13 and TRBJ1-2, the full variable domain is AAGVIQSPRHLIKEKRETATLKCYPIPRHDTVYWYQQGPGQDPQFLISFYEKMQSDKGSIPDRFSAQQFSDYHSELNMSSLELGDSALYFCASATNLYGYTFGSGTRLTVV.

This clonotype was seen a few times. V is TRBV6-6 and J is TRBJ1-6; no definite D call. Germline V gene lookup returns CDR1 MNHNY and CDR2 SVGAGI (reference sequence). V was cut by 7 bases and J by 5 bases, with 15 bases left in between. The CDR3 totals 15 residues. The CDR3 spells CASNPPVPHNSPLHF. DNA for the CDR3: TGTGCCAGCAATCCCCCAGTCCCGCATAATTCACCCCTCCACTTT.

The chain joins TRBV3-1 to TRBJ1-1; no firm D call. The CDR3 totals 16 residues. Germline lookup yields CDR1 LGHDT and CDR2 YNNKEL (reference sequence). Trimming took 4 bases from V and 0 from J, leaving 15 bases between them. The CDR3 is CASSLGKREMNTEAFF. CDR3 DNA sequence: TGTGCCAGCAGCCTTGGTAAGAGGGAGATGAACACTGAAGCTTTCTTT.

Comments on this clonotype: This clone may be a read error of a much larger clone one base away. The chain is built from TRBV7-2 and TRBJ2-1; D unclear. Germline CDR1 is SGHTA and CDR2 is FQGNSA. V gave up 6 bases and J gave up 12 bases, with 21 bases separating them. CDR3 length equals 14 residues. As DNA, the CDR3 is TGTGCCAGCAGTTTAAGTTTTAGTCCAGATGGGCAGTTCTTC. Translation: CASSLSFSPDGQFF.

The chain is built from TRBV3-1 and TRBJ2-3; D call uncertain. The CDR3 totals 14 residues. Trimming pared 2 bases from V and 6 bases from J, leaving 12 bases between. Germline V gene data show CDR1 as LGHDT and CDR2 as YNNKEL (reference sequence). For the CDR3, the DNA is TGTGCCAGCAGCCAACCCCGGGCCCCGGATACGCAGTATTTT. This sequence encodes CASSQPRAPDTQYF.

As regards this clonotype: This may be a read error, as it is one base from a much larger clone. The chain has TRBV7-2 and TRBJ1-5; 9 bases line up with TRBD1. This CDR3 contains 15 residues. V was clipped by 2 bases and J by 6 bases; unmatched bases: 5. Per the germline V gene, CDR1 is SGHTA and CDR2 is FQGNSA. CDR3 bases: TGTGCCAGCAGCTTACACGGGACAGGGAGTCAGCCCCAGCATTTT. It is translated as CASSLHGTGSQPQHF.

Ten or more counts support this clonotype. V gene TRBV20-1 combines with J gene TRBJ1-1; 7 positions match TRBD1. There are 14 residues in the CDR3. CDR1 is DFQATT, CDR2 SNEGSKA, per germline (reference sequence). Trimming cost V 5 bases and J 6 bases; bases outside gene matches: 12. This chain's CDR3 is CSAHQGGAIAEAFF. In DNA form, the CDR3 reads TGCAGTGCTCACCAGGGGGGGGCAATCGCTGAAGCTTTCTTT.

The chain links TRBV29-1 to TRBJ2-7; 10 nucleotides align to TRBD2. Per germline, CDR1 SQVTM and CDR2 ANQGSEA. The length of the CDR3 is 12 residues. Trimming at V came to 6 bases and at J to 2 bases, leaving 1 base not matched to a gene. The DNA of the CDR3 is TGCAGCGTAGCGGGAGGGGCCTACGAGCAGTACTTC. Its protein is CSVAGGAYEQYF.

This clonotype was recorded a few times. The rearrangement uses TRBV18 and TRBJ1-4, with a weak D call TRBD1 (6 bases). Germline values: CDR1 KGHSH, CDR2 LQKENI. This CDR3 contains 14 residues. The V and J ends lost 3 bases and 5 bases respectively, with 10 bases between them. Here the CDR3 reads CASSPPGVNEKLFF. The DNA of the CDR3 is TGTGCCAGCTCACCCCCAGGGGTGAATGAAAAACTGTTTTTT.

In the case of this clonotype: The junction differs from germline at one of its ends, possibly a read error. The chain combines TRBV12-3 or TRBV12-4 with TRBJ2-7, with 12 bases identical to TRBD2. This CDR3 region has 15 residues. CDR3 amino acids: CASSLLAGGPYEQCF. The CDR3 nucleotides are TGTGCCAGCAGCCTGCTAGCGGGAGGGCCGTACGAGCAGTGCTTC.

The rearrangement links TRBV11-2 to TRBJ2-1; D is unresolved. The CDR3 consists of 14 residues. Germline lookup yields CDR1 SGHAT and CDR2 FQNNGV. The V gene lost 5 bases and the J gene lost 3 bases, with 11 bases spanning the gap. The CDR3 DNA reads TGTGCCAGCAGCATCAGTGGAAACTACAATGAGCAGTTCTTC. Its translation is CASSISGNYNEQFF.

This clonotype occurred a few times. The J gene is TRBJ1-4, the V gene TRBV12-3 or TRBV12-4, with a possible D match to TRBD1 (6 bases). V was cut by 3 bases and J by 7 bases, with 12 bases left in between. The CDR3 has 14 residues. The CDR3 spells CASSFSGVGEKLFF. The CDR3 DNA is TGTGCCAGCAGTTTCTCAGGGGTCGGTGAAAAACTGTTTTTT.

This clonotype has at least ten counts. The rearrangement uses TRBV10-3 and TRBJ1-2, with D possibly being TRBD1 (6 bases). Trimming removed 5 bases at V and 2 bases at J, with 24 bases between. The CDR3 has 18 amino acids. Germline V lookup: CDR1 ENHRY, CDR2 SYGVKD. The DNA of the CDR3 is TGTGCCATCAGTAAAACTGATCAGGGGACCGCCTCAAACTATGGCTACACCTTC. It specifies CAISKTDQGTASNYGYTF.

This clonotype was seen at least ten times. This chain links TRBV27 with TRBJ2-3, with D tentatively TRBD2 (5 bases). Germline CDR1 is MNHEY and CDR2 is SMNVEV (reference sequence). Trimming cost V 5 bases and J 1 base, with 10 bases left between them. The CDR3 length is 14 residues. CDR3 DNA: TGTGCCAGCAGTCTAGCTTTCGGCACAGATACGCAGTATTTT. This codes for CASSLAFGTDTQYF.

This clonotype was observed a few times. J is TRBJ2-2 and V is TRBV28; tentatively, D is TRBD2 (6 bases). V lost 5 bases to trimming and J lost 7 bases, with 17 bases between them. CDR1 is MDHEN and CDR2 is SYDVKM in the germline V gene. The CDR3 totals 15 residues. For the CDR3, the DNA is TGTGCCAGCAGTCCTCAGGGACTTGAAAGCGGGGAGCTGTTTTTT. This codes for CASSPQGLESGELFF.

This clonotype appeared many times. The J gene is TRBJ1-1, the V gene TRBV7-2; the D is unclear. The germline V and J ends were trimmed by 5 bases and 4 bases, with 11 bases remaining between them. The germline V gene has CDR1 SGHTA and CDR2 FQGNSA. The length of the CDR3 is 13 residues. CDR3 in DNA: TGTGCCAGCAGCCAGCAGAGGGCCACTGAAGCTTTCTTT. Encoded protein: CASSQQRATEAFF.